This T cell receptor beta chain was recovered during a study of blood T cell repertoires in COVID-19. The assay was immunoSEQ multiplex PCR, and TCRdb's table has in-frame clones only and misses some. Of around 280,000 clones listed, around 90% were seen once; the top ten hold about 1.5%. The sequenced sample consisted of PBMCs or T cells enriched from blood (not recorded which). This receptor was identified in a woman aged 18-29 years with acute COVID-19.

CDR3: CASSHHGSGYTF. The CDR3 coding sequence is TGTGCCAGCAGCCACCATGGGAGTGGCTACACCTTC. The chain carries TRBV3-1 (or the pseudogene TRBV3-2) and TRBJ1-2; D is unresolved. Trimming shortened V by 3 bases and J by 7 bases, and 9 bases separated the two germline ends. Germline values: CDR1 LGHDT, CDR2 YNNKEL (reference sequence). This CDR3 is built from 12 residues.